Presented here are 18 T cell receptor beta chains from one specimen sequenced in a study of T-cell memory formation after mild COVID-19. TCRdb passed the 5' RACE reads through MiXCR, listing each CDR3 protein once. The sample lists about 400,000 distinct CDR3 sequences; roughly 15% were seen once. Sample: PBMCs or a T cell subset sorted from them (not recorded which). These TCRs come from a man between 18 and 29 years old who had mild COVID-19 (a few samples of this study predate the infection). Cell type and time point are not known.

This clonotype was detected a few times. The chain couples TRBV3-1 to TRBJ2-1; 7 bases fit TRBD2. There are 17 residues in the CDR3. Germline CDR1 reads LGHDT; CDR2 reads YNNKEL (reference sequence). The ends lost 4 bases at V and 6 bases at J; junction bases unmatched: 15. CDR3 sequence (DNA): TGTGCCAGCAGCCTGTCCTTAGCTAGCGGTACTACCAATGAGCAGTTCTTC. This sequence encodes CASSLSLASGTTNEQFF.

This chain links TRBV12-3 or TRBV12-4 with TRBJ2-7; possible D gene TRBD1, 6 bases. This CDR3 spans 12 amino acids. Between the trimmed V and J ends, which lost 5 bases and 4 bases, there was a span of 9 bases. In DNA, the CDR3 is TGTGCCAGCAGTCCTGACAGGTACGAGCAGTACTTC. Protein product: CASSPDRYEQYF.

The V gene is TRBV7-3, the J gene TRBJ2-2, with a tentative D call TRBD1 (5 bases). This CDR3 is built from 13 residues. The V and J ends lost 3 bases and 6 bases respectively, with 8 bases between them. The germline CDR1 and CDR2 sequences are SGHTA and FQGTGA. CDR3 nucleotide sequence: TGTGCCAGCAGCTTCGACAGTTCCGGGGAGCTGTTTTTT. It translates to CASSFDSSGELFF.

This clonotype was seen at least ten times. This chain connects TRBV6-5 to TRBJ2-5; D tentatively fits TRBD1 or TRBD2 (5 bases each). The CDR3 length is 16 residues. V dropped 5 bases and J dropped 4 bases, with 20 bases sitting between them. From germline, CDR1 is MNHEY and CDR2 SVGAGI. In DNA form, the CDR3 reads TGTGCCAGCAGTCAACCTGGACGGGACGGGGCAGAGACCCAGTACTTC. This gives the protein CASSQPGRDGAETQYF.

This rearrangement joins TRBV28 to TRBJ2-5; 8 bases fit TRBD1. This CDR3 contains 12 residues. The germline gives CDR1 MDHEN, CDR2 SYDVKM. The trim removed 11 bases at V and 4 bases at J, leaving 6 bases unmatched. The CDR3 reads CACGTGGETQYF. The CDR3 DNA is TGTGCCTGCGGGACAGGCGGAGAGACCCAGTACTTC.

Only a few counts were recorded for this clonotype. This rearrangement joins TRBV7-9 to TRBJ2-3; D remains unclear. The V gene's germline CDR1 is SEHNR and CDR2 FQNEAQ (reference sequence). The CDR3 sequence is 15 residues long. V lost 8 bases, J lost 1 base, and 16 bases lay in between. The DNA for the CDR3 is TGTGCCAGCGCCAGAGGCAGTCTGGGCACAGATACGCAGTATTTT. Its protein is CASARGSLGTDTQYF.

The rearrangement joins TRBV5-1 to TRBJ2-1, with 8 bases matching TRBD2. Unmatched junction bases numbered 5, after V lost 4 bases and J lost 5 bases. The CDR3 is 14 residues long. Germline V gene sequence: CDR1 SGHRS, CDR2 YFSETQ. CDR3 residues: CASSDGGADNEQFF. The DNA for the CDR3 is TGCGCCAGCAGCGACGGGGGGGCCGACAATGAGCAGTTCTTC.

This clonotype showed up just a few times. V usage is TRBV24-1 and J usage is TRBJ1-2, with D possibly being TRBD1 (5 bases). V lost 2 bases and J 4 bases, leaving 13 bases between the germline ends. CDR3 length: 15 amino acids. Germline CDR1 KGHDR, CDR2 SFDVKD. The CDR3 DNA reads as TGTGCCACCAGTGATTCCCAGGGTGACACCTATGGCTACACCTTC. Protein product: CATSDSQGDTYGYTF.

This clonotype was detected only a few times. This sequence joins TRBV4-1 and TRBJ1-2; D remains unclear. V dropped 0 bases and J dropped 3 bases, with 11 bases sitting between them. The germline CDR1 and CDR2 sequences are MGHRA and YSYEKL. The CDR3 has 15 amino acids. The CDR3: CASSQDLAGYYGYTF. The DNA for the CDR3 is TGCGCCAGCAGCCAAGATCTGGCAGGATACTATGGCTACACCTTC.

This clonotype was detected a few times. The J gene is TRBJ2-3, the V gene TRBV9; D is possibly TRBD1 (5 bases). The V gene lost 0 bases and the J gene lost 2 bases, with 13 bases spanning the gap. The germline V gene encodes CDR1 SGDLS and CDR2 YYNGEE. The CDR3 extends over 16 amino acids. CDR3 protein: CASSVEPGSLTDTQYF. The DNA for the CDR3 is TGTGCCAGCAGCGTAGAGCCAGGGTCACTCACAGATACGCAGTATTTT.

This clonotype was recorded a few times. This chain uses TRBV3-1 with TRBJ1-2, with D uncertain. Germline-derived CDR1 and CDR2 are LGHDT and YNNKEL (reference sequence). This CDR3 is 14 amino acids long. V lost 3 bases, J lost 4 bases, and 12 bases lay in between. The CDR3 bases are TGTGCCAGCAGCCAGGGCGCGGCCGCCTATGGCTACACCTTC. It specifies CASSQGAAAYGYTF.

Only a few counts were recorded for this clonotype. V and J are TRBV13 and TRBJ2-1; D is perhaps TRBD2 (6 bases). Germline-derived CDR1 and CDR2 are PRHDT and FYEKMQ (reference sequence). This CDR3 region has 15 residues. Trimming stripped 5 bases from V and 5 bases from J, with 16 bases between. The CDR3 sequence: CASSLGGRGNNEQFF. CDR3 DNA sequence: TGTGCCAGCAGCCTTGGCGGGCGGGGCAACAATGAGCAGTTCTTC.

The chain uses TRBV4-1 and TRBJ1-1; D is possibly TRBD1 (5 bases). Trimming cost V 0 bases and J 4 bases, with 18 bases left between them. This CDR3 has 17 amino acids. Germline V gene lookup returns CDR1 MGHRA and CDR2 YSYEKL. CDR3 coding DNA: TGCGCCAGCAGCCAAGATTCCCAGGGTTTGGGGGTCACTGAAGCTTTCTTT. Amino acids: CASSQDSQGLGVTEAFF.

This clonotype was counted only a few times. V and J are TRBV3-1 and TRBJ2-5; no clear D. This CDR3 has 13 residues. CDR1 and CDR2 (germline): LGHDT, YNNKEL (reference sequence). V lost 0 bases and J 5 bases, leaving 7 bases between the germline ends. The CDR3 is CASSQEVGETQYF. As DNA, the CDR3 is TGTGCCAGCAGCCAAGAGGTCGGTGAGACCCAGTACTTC.

In this sample, this clonotype turned up many times. The chain couples TRBV7-8 to TRBJ2-1, with 8 bases lining up with TRBD1. The CDR3 extends over 18 amino acids. Germline loops: CDR1 SGHVS, CDR2 FQNEAQ. V lost 6 bases, J lost 7 bases, and 20 bases stayed unmatched. The DNA for the CDR3 is TGTGCCAGCAGACAAAAGCCCCAGGGGGCACCAATAGAGAATGAGCAGTTCTTC. Its protein is CASRQKPQGAPIENEQFF.

This clonotype was found once. The CDR3 nucleotides are TGTGCCAGCAGCTTGGTCGGCGGGGGAATCTATGGCTACACCTTC. Translation: CASSLVGGGIYGYTF. The chain is built from TRBV5-4 and TRBJ1-2, with D possibly matching TRBD1 (5 bases). The CDR3 has 15 amino acids. The germline gives CDR1 SGHNT, CDR2 YYREEE (reference sequence). V dropped 0 bases and J dropped 4 bases, with 13 bases sitting between them. Supplemented by reference TRBV5-4 and TRBJ1-2, the full variable domain reads ETGVTQSPTHLIKTRGQQVTLRCSSQSGHNTVSWYQQALGQGPQFIFQYYREEENGRGNFPPRFSGLQFPNYSSELNVNALELDDSALYLCASSLVGGGIYGYTFGSGTRLTVV.

This clonotype showed up just a few times. The chain recombines TRBV27 with TRBJ1-5; weak D call: TRBD1 (5 bases). Trimming left V 5 bases short and J 3 bases short, with 11 bases between. CDR1 and CDR2 from the germline V gene are MNHEY and SMNVEV (reference sequence). The CDR3 loop spans 14 amino acids. Here the CDR3 reads CASSRGSFNQPQHF. The CDR3 DNA reads TGTGCCAGCAGTCGGGGCAGCTTCAATCAGCCCCAGCATTTT.

This clonotype was counted at least ten times. The chain recombines TRBV4-2 with TRBJ2-2; TRBD2 might be the D (7 bases). This CDR3 has 16 residues. Per germline, CDR1 LGHNA and CDR2 YNFKEQ. V shed 1 base and J shed 4 bases, with 13 bases lying between them. As DNA, the CDR3 is TGTGCCAGCAGCCAAGGACCGGGGGGCCTCACCGGGGAGCTGTTTTTT. This codes for CASSQGPGGLTGELFF.